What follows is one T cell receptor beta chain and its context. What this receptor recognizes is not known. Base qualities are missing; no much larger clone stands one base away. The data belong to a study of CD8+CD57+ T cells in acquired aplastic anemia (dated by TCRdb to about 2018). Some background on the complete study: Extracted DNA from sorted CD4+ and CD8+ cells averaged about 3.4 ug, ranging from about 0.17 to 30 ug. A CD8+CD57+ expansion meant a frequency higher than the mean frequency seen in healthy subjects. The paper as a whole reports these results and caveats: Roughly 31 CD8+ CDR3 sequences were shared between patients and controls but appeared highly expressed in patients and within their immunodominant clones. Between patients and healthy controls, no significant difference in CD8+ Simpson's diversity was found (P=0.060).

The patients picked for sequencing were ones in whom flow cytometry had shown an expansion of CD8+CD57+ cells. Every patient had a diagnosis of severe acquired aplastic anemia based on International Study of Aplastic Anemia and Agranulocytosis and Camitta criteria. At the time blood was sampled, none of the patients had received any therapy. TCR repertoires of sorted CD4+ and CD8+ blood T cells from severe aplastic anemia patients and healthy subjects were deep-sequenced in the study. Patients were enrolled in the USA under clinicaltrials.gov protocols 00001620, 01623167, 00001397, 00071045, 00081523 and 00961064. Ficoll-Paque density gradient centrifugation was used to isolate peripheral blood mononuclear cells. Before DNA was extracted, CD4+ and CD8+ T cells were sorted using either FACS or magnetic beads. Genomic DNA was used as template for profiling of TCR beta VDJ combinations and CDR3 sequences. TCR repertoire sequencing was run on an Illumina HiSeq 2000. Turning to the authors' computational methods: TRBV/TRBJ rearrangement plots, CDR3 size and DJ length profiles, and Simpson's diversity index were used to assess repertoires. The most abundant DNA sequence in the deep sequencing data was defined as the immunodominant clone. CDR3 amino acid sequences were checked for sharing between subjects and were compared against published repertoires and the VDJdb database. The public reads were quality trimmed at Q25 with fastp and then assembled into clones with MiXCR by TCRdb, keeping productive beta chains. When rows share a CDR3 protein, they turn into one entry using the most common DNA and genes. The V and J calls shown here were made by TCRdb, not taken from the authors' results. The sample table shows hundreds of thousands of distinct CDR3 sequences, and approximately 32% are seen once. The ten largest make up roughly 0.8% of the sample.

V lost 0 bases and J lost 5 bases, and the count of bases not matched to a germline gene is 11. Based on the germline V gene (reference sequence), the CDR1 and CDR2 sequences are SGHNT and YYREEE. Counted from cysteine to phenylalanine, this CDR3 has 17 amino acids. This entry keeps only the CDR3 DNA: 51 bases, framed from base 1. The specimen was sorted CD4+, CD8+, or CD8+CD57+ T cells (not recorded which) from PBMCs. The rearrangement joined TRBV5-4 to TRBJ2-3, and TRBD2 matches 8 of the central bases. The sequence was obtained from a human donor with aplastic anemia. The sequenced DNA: TGTGCCAGCAGCTTGGTTGGAGTTGCGGGGGGAAAAGATACGCAGTATTTT. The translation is CASSLVGVAGGKDTQYF. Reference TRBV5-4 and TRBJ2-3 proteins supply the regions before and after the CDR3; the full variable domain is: ETGVTQSPTHLIKTRGQQVTLRCSSQSGHNTVSWYQQALGQGPQFIFQYYREEENGRGNFPPRFSGLQFPNYSSELNVNALELDDSALYLCASSLVGVAGGKDTQYFGPGTRLTVL.